This record looks at one T cell receptor beta chain sequence and its context. The antigen is undetermined. This CDR3 comprises 20 residues. J gave up 1 base and V 3 bases, and 14 bases lay outside the gene matches. The germline V gene encodes CDR1 MGHRA and CDR2 YSYEKL. The data were produced by immunoSEQ multiplex PCR, yet TCRdb's version contains in-frame clones alone and is incomplete. Of about 1,800,000 clones in the sample, less than 95% are singletons; the top ten hold 1% to 1.5%. The sample is drawn from a study of shared clonotypes between healthy human individuals. Study-wide points: It was the non-shared clonotypes that had lower generation probabilities than clonotypes shared by all four donors.

Only CD45RO-negative cells positively selected for CCR7 counted as naive CD8 cells, so terminally differentiated effector memory CD45RA+ cells were excluded. The TCR sequence derives from a man between 18 and 35 years old in good health. The sample was naive CD8+ T cells sorted from blood. The chain links TRBV4-1 to TRBJ2-3; 12 bases are a match to TRBD2. The CDR3, as DNA: TGCGCCAGCAGCCACCAAGGACTAGCGGGACCCTGGGGGGGCACAGATACGCAGTATTTT. Its translation is CASSHQGLAGPWGGTDTQYF.